Detailed here is one TCR beta chain. These data belong to a study of cytomegalovirus exposure and HLA in healthy donors. Looking at the study overall: One earlier analysis, a look at around 170 million T cells, found fewer than 140 million unique TCR beta sequences.

Germline lookup yields CDR1 SNHLY and CDR2 FYNNEI. V was clipped by 6 bases and J by 1 base, with 12 bases between them. The CDR3 is made up of 14 amino acids. 60 Vbeta and 13 Jbeta primers were used in PCR. The protocol was immunoSEQ multiplex PCR, while the TCRdb copy is restricted to in-frame clones and leaves out a portion. This sample has around 50,000 clones, with approximately 80% found just once. The source is a middle-aged man in good health and CMV-seronegative. V and J are TRBV2 and TRBJ2-5, with D possibly being TRBD1 (6 bases). The specimen was PBMCs. The CDR3 protein is CASSLDRGQETQYF. The CDR3 DNA sequence: TGTGCCAGCAGCCTGGACAGAGGCCAAGAGACCCAGTACTTC.